Given below is one T cell receptor beta chain in context. Its antigen is currently not known. No quality values exist for individual bases; no much larger clone is one base distant. TCRbeta CDR3 regions were amplified from genomic DNA using the immunoSEQ Assay, a bias-controlled multiplex PCR. Per the source publication's procedure: Nucleated cell counts per sample were estimated from amplification of reference gene primers within the assay. To quantify the absolute abundance of each unique TCRbeta CDR3 rearrangement, sequence reads were collapsed and filtered. For each sample, productive Simpson clonality was calculated as the square root of Simpson's diversity index across productive rearrangements. As stored in TCRdb, this immuneACCESS dataset retains in-frame rearrangements with V and J assigned. A fraction of the clones does not appear; measured against another copy, unresolved V genes explain less than half of the discrepancy, and the remainder lacks a known reason. Clone size and V and J calls were adopted from that table, with D and trimming inferred from the DNA. Present in this sample are about 64,000 clones, around three quarters of which were seen just once. Jointly, the top ten make up 4% to 5.5% of the sample.

Each collaborating institution followed its own protocols to collect whole blood in K2EDTA tubes. Collaborator samples were shipped for TCRbeta analysis as frozen whole blood, isolated PBMCs, or DNA extracted from either sample type. This entry is derived from a study of blood T cell repertoires in COVID-19 (dated by TCRdb to 2018 to 2020). Turning to the overall study: Collaborator samples came from the United States, Italy and Spain and covered acute and convalescent phases of COVID-19. A freely available public database, intended as a resource for researchers studying the immune response to SARS-CoV-2, is where the repertoires were released. The material from the prospective study consisted of cDNA or gDNA derived from T cells, B-cell-depleted T cells, or PBMCs. A de-identified subject ID, COVID-19 status, age in years and sex were almost always included in the sample metadata. Deeply sampled blood TCRbeta repertoires from subjects exposed to, actively infected with, or recovered from COVID-19 were included in the dataset. Where HLA class I and class II types were available, the types were taken from metadata supplied by the sample provider, not from assay-based typing. The samples were drawn from two sources: the first 160 participants of the ongoing ImmuneRACE study, and 1,000 to 1,500 subjects contributed by 6 global collaborators.

V loses 7 bases of germline sequence and J loses 0 bases, and the interval between the two ends is 10 bases. The CDR3 spans 14 residues, from the cysteine through the phenylalanine. This entry keeps only the CDR3 DNA: 42 bases, framed from base 1. The germline V gene encodes CDR1 MDHEN and CDR2 SYDVKM. What the research found in general, with its limitations: The amount of clinical and demographic metadata varied by source and participant and was provided uncurated.

The sequencing sample was made of peripheral blood. The rearrangement combines TRBV28 with TRBJ1-3; no D segment can be confidently identified. The receptor comes from a human donor in a cohort sampled during active COVID-19. CDR3 region: CASIPRGSGNTIYF. The nucleotide sequence is TGTGCCAGCATCCCCCGGGGCTCTGGAAACACCATATATTTT.